A selection of T cell receptor beta chains follows, all from one sample in a study of blood T cell repertoires in COVID-19. This table comes from immunoSEQ multiplex PCR, and its TCRdb copy is limited to in-frame clones, with some not included. This sample has 110,000 to 150,000 clones, with around nine tenths found just once. Sequencing input: peripheral blood. These receptors were collected from a woman in her thirties or forties with acute or convalescent COVID-19. Both conserved end residues are part of each CDR3. A D gene is named only where the DNA matches it firmly. Size values are once, few and many counts, or a class for expanded clones, and some rows have none.

>-|TRBV20-1|TRBJ2-1|-
TGCAGTGCTAGTTATGGGAGCCATGAGCAGTTCTTC
CSASYGSHEQFF
>-|TRBV19|TRBJ2-7|-
TGTGCCACACAGGGGGGGCGTGAGCAGTACTTC
CATQGGREQYF
>TRBD2|TRBV18|TRBJ2-1|once
TGTGCCAGCTCAGAATGGACTAGCGGTCGTAATGAGCAGTTCTTC
CASSEWTSGRNEQFF
>TRBD2|TRBV10-2|TRBJ2-1|once
TGCGCCAGCAGTGTAAGCAGGACTAGCGGGAGGGCTACCTTTAGTGAGCAGTTCTTC
CASSVSRTSGRATFSEQFF
>TRBD1|TRBV9|TRBJ2-7|-
TGTGCCAGCAGCCCCCGGACAGGGATCGGCTACGAGCAGTACTTC
CASSPRTGIGYEQYF
>-|TRBV6-5|TRBJ2-2|-
TGTGCCAGCAGTTACGTGGGGCGAACCGGGGAGCTGTTTTTT
CASSYVGRTGELFF
>TRBD1|TRBV11-2|TRBJ1-4|-
TGTGCCAGCAGCTTACAGGGGGGTAATGAAAAACTGTTTTTT
CASSLQGGNEKLFF
>TRBD1|TRBV24-1|TRBJ1-2|few
TGTGCCACCAGGACCCCGGGACAGGGGTTCTATGGAGGCTACACCTTC
CATRTPGQGFYGGYTF
>TRBD1|TRBV18|TRBJ1-1|-
TGTGCCAGCTCTTCGACAGGGGACGACACTGAAGCTTTCTTT
CASSSTGDDTEAFF
>-|TRBV11-2|TRBJ1-2|-
TGTGCCAGCAGCCGACAGGCTAACTATGGCTACACCTTC
CASSRQANYGYTF
>TRBD1|TRBV24-1|TRBJ1-2|once
TGTGCCACCAGTGATTCGTACAGGGGGCTTTATGGCTACACCTTC
CATSDSYRGLYGYTF
>-|TRBV7-8|TRBJ2-1|-
TGTGCCAGCAGCGATATCCAGGGCGATGGGGGGAATGAGCAGTTCTTC
CASSDIQGDGGNEQFF
>TRBD2|TRBV11-3|TRBJ2-1|-
TGTGCCAGCAGCTATGGACTAGCGGGAGGCCTGTTCTTC
CASSYGLAGGLFF
>TRBD2|TRBV6-4|TRBJ2-1|-
TGTGCCAGCAGTGGGGCAGCGGGGGGCTTTAATGAGCAGTTCTTC
CASSGAAGGFNEQFF
>TRBD1|TRBV7-3|TRBJ1-5|-
TGTGCCAGCAGCCCCCACAGGGGGCATTTT
CASSPHRGHF
>TRBD1|TRBV19|TRBJ1-2|-
TGTGCCAGTAGTACCGACAGGGCCTATGGCTACACCTTC
CASSTDRAYGYTF
>-|TRBV19|TRBJ1-2|-
TGTGCCAGTAGAGACAGCCCCTCTATAAGCTACACCTTC
CASRDSPSISYTF
>-|TRBV11-2|TRBJ1-2|-
TGTGCCAGCAGCCCTGGGTGGGGCACTTATGGCTACACCTTC
CASSPGWGTYGYTF
>-|TRBV15|TRBJ1-1|-
TGTGCCACCAGCAGAGATCAACTCCAGGGATCCCCCATGAACACTGAAGCTTTCTTT
CATSRDQLQGSPMNTEAFF
>TRBD2|TRBV10-3|TRBJ2-7|-
TGTGCCATCAGCCAGGGACTAGCGGGAGGGCCGGGGTTCGAGCAGTACTTC
CAISQGLAGGPGFEQYF
>-|TRBV7-3|TRBJ2-2|-
TGTGCCAGCAGTCCACTCTATGGGGGGGGCCCCACCGGGGAGCTGTTTTTT
CASSPLYGGGPTGELFF
>-|TRBV18|TRBJ2-5|-
TGTGCCAGCTCAGGGGGCCGGTACCAAGAGACCCAGTACTTC
CASSGGRYQETQYF
>TRBD1|TRBV6-4|TRBJ1-5|-
TGTGCCAGCAGTGAAAGGGGGCGCACCAATCAGCCCCAGCATTTT
CASSERGRTNQPQHF
>-|TRBV5-4|TRBJ2-1|few
TGTGCCAGCAGCTTTGGAGCGGCGCCCTACAATGAGCAGTTCTTC
CASSFGAAPYNEQFF
>-|TRBV7-6|TRBJ2-5|-
TGTGCCAGCAGCTTGTTGGACAGCCAAGAGACCCAGTACTTC
CASSLLDSQETQYF
>-|TRBV7-9|TRBJ2-5|once
TGTGCCAGCAGCTTAGCACAGGGACGGGAGACCCAGTACTTC
CASSLAQGRETQYF
>TRBD1|TRBV29-1|TRBJ1-2|-
TGCAGCGTGAATACGGCAGGGGGTAATGGCTACACCTTC
CSVNTAGGNGYTF
>-|TRBV6-5|TRBJ1-2|-
TGTGCCAGCAGTTACTCGAATCGGAACTATGGCTACACCTTC
CASSYSNRNYGYTF
>-|TRBV12-3/TRBV12-4|TRBJ1-5|-
TGTGCCAGCACCCTTTTGGGGGGTCAGCCCCAGCATTTT
CASTLLGGQPQHF
>-|TRBV5-4|TRBJ2-7|-
TGTGCCAGCAGCTTGGGCAGGTCCTACGAGCAGTACTTC
CASSLGRSYEQYF
>TRBD2|TRBV5-6|TRBJ2-3|-
TGTGCCAGCAGCTGGGGACTAGCGGGAAGCACAGATACGCAGTATTTT
CASSWGLAGSTDTQYF
>-|TRBV5-3|TRBJ2-2|-
TGTGGCAGAAGCTTCTGCATTGTCACAAACACCGGGGAGCTGTTTTTT
CGRSFCIVTNTGELFF
>-|TRBV6-5|TRBJ2-1|-
TGTGCCAGCGGGGGGTTCAATGAGCAGTTCTTC
CASGGFNEQFF
>-|TRBV6-5|TRBJ1-4|-
TGTGCCAGCAGTAGACTCTCGAGCCCGGGAGAGGAAGTGTTTTTT
CASSRLSSPGEEVFF
>-|TRBV6-2/TRBV6-3|TRBJ1-3|-
TGTGCCAGCAGTTACTTGCAGGTCTCTGGAAACACCATATATTTT
CASSYLQVSGNTIYF
>-|TRBV5-1|TRBJ1-1|-
TGCGCCAGCAGCTTGGCCCAGGGGCGGACTGAAGCTTTCTTT
CASSLAQGRTEAFF
>TRBD1|TRBV19|TRBJ1-5|-
TGTGCCAGTAGTATCGGGACAGCCGGAACTAATCAGCCCCAGCATTTT
CASSIGTAGTNQPQHF
>TRBD1|TRBV5-4|TRBJ2-1|-
TGTGCCAGCAGCTCAGGACAGGGCAATGAGCAGTTCTTC
CASSSGQGNEQFF
>-|TRBV4-1|TRBJ1-6|-
TGCGCCAGCAGCCCCCTGGAGGGGCCCAAAATGCCCCTCCACTTT
CASSPLEGPKMPLHF
>-|TRBV18|TRBJ2-6|-
TGTGCCAGCTCACCTGAGGGAACTGGGGCCAACGTCCTGACTTTC
CASSPEGTGANVLTF
>-|TRBV19|TRBJ1-2|-
TGTGCCAGTAGGGAGGGGCCTACCTATGGCTACACCTTC
CASREGPTYGYTF
>-|TRBV10-3|TRBJ1-5|few
TGTGCCATCAGCTCACAGGGAGGGAGCAATCAGCCCCAGCATTTT
CAISSQGGSNQPQHF
>TRBD1|TRBV18|TRBJ1-1|-
TGTGCCAGCTCACCAACAGGGGGCACTGAAGCTTTCTTT
CASSPTGGTEAFF
>-|TRBV7-3|TRBJ2-3|-
TGTGCCAGCAGCTTTTCAGGTTCAGGCACGCAGTATTTT
CASSFSGSGTQYF
>-|TRBV6-2/TRBV6-3|TRBJ2-2|-
TGTGCCAGCAGTCGGGGGGCGGACACCGGGGAGCTGTTTTTT
CASSRGADTGELFF
>TRBD1|TRBV30|TRBJ1-6|once
TGTGCCTGTGGGACAGGGGGAAATTCACCCCTCCACTTT
CACGTGGNSPLHF
>-|TRBV3-1/TRBV3-2|TRBJ2-3|-
TGTGCCAGCAGCTCCTGGGGAGCGGGCACAGATACGCAGTATTTT
CASSSWGAGTDTQYF
>-|TRBV27|TRBJ2-7|-
TGTGCCAGCAAAGACCGGCCAGGGGCCTACGAGCAGTACTTC
CASKDRPGAYEQYF
>TRBD2|TRBV25-1|TRBJ2-1|-
TGTGCCAGCAGTGACCCCGGACTAGCGGGAGGGAGCAATGAGCAGTTCTTC
CASSDPGLAGGSNEQFF
>-|TRBV2|TRBJ1-3|-
TGTGCCAGTCACCAAGAACACTCTGGAAACACCATATATTTT
CASHQEHSGNTIYF
>TRBD2|TRBV7-2|TRBJ2-1|-
TGTGCCAGCACCCCACGGTGGCTAGCGGGTTACAATGAGCAGTTCTTC
CASTPRWLAGYNEQFF
>TRBD1|TRBV6-4|TRBJ2-2|once
TGTGCCAGTTCCGACAGGGCCACCGGGGAGCTGTTTTTT
CASSDRATGELFF
>-|TRBV6-4|TRBJ2-1|-
TGTGCCAGCAGTGACTCTTCCGGGGGGCCCAATGAGCAGTTCTTC
CASSDSSGGPNEQFF
>-|TRBV7-2|TRBJ2-5|-
TGTGCCAGCCTCAGGGGGCGGGGGCGGTACCAAGAGACCCAGTACTTC
CASLRGRGRYQETQYF
>TRBD1|TRBV25-1|TRBJ1-6|-
TGTGTCAGCAGTGCAGGGGGTTTCAATTCACCCCTCCACTTT
CVSSAGGFNSPLHF
>-|TRBV9|TRBJ2-3|-
TGTGCCAGCAGCGTAGGAAGGTCCGGGTGGGATACGCAGTATTTT
CASSVGRSGWDTQYF
>TRBD2|TRBV5-5|TRBJ2-3|-
TGTGCCAGCAGCCCAGGGACTAGCGGGGCCCTCACTGATACGCAGTATTTT
CASSPGTSGALTDTQYF